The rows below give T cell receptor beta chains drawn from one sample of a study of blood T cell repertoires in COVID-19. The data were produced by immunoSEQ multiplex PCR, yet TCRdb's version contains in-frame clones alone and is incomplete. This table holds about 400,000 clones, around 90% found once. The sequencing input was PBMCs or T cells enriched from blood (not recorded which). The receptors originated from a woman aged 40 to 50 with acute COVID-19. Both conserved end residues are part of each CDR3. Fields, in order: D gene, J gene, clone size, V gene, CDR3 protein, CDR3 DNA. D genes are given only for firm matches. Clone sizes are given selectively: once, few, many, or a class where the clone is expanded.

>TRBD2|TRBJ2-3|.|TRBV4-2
CASSHIAGGAIRTDTQYF
TGTGCCAGCAGCCATATTGCCGGGGGGGCGATAAGAACAGATACGCAGTATTTT
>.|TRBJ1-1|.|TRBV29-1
CSVEDRDTFEAFF
TGCAGCGTTGAAGACCGGGACACGTTTGAGGCTTTCTTT
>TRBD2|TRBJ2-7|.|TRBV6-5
CATRPSGLLLEQYF
TGTGCCACCCGACCCTCGGGACTACTACTCGAGCAGTACTTC
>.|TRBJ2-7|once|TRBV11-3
CASSAGGEQYF
TGTGCCAGCAGCGCCGGGGGCGAGCAGTACTTC
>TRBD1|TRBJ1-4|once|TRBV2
CASSWDRGTPNEKLFF
TGTGCCAGCAGTTGGGACAGGGGAACACCTAATGAAAAACTGTTTTTT
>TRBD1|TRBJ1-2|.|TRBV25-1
CASREPGQGSYGYTF
TGTGCCAGCAGAGAACCGGGACAGGGTAGCTATGGCTACACCTTC
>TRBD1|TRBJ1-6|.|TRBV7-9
CASSPGTGHSPLHF
TGTGCCAGCAGCCCCGGGACAGGGCATTCACCCCTCCACTTT
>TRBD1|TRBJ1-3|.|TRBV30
CAWSTGVSGNTIYF
TGTGCCTGGAGTACAGGGGTTTCTGGAAACACCATATATTTT
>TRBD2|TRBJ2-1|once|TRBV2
CASRVGLANNEQFF
TGTGCCAGCAGAGTCGGACTAGCGAACAATGAGCAGTTCTTC
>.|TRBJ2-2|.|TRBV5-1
CASSLAGTRNTGELFF
TGCGCCAGCAGCTTGGCCGGGACACGGAACACCGGGGAGCTGTTTTTT
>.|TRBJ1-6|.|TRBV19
CASSSTESSYNSPLHF
TGTGCCAGTAGTTCTACAGAGAGCTCCTATAATTCACCCCTCCACTTT
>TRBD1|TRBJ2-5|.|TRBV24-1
CATSEAGTGVGETQYF
TGTGCCACCAGTGAAGCCGGGACAGGGGTCGGGGAGACCCAGTACTTC
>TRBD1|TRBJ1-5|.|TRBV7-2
CASSSGQGEAQHF
TGTGCCAGCAGCTCCGGACAGGGAGAGGCCCAGCATTTT
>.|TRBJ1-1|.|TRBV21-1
CASSNSGNYGTEAFF
TGTGCCAGCAGCAATTCAGGGAATTACGGCACTGAAGCTTTCTTT
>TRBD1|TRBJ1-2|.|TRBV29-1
CSVGTQGGRGYTF
TGCAGCGTCGGTACACAGGGGGGACGTGGCTACACCTTC
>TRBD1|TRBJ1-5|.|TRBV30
CAWSGQDNQPQHF
TGTGCCTGGAGCGGACAGGACAATCAGCCCCAGCATTTT
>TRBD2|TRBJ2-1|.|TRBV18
CASSPTSGGYNEQFF
TGTGCCAGCTCGCCGACTAGCGGGGGATACAATGAGCAGTTCTTC
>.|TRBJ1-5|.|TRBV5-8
CASSWILRGAQPQHF
TGTGCCAGCAGCTGGATATTACGGGGTGCCCAGCCCCAGCATTTT
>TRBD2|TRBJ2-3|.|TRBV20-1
CSASPSGGSADTQYF
TGCAGTGCTAGTCCCTCGGGGGGATCGGCAGATACGCAGTATTTT
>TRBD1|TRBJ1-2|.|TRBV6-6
CASSTGESGYTF
TGTGCCAGCAGTACAGGGGAGAGTGGCTACACCTTC
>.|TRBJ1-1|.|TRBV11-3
CASSYEGGTEAFF
TGTGCCAGCAGCTATGAGGGGGGGACTGAAGCTTTCTTT
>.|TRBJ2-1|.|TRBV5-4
CASSSTARGAISYNEQFF
TGTGCCAGCAGCTCTACCGCCCGCGGGGCGATCTCCTACAATGAGCAGTTCTTC
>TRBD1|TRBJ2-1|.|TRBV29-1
CSVARTGGDYNEQFF
TGCAGCGTCGCGCGCACAGGGGGCGACTACAATGAGCAGTTCTTC
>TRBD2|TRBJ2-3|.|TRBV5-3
CARSLILGTSGRNTDTQYF
TGTGCCAGAAGCTTGATTCTAGGGACTAGCGGGAGAAACACAGATACGCAGTATTTT
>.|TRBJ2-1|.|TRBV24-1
CATSGRQDNEQFF
TGTGCCACCAGTGGCAGACAGGACAATGAGCAGTTCTTC
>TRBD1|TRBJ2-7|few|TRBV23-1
CASSQWAGTGLLEQYF
TGCGCCAGCAGTCAATGGGCCGGGACAGGGTTGCTCGAGCAGTACTTC
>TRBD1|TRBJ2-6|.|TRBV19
CASRDRGRSGANVLTF
TGTGCCAGTAGGGACAGGGGACGATCTGGGGCCAACGTCCTGACTTTC
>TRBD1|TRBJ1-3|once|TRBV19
CASSILGQGFGSSGNTIYF
TGTGCCAGTAGTATATTGGGACAGGGTTTCGGGAGCTCTGGAAACACCATATATTTT
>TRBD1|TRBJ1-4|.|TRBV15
CATSDDLGQGGKLFF
TGTGCCACCAGCGATGACTTGGGACAGGGGGGGAAACTGTTTTTT
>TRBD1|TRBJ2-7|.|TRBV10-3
CAISRDRDNYEQYF
TGTGCCATCAGCCGGGACAGGGATAACTACGAGCAGTACTTC
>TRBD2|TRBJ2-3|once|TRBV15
CATSRGTSGTSGQVSTDTQYF
TGTGCCACCAGCAGAGGTACCTCCGGGACTAGCGGGCAGGTTAGCACAGATACGCAGTATTTT
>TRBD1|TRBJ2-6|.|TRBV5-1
CASSNTRGRSSGANVLTF
TGCGCCAGCAGTAACACCAGGGGGCGCTCATCTGGGGCCAACGTCCTGACTTTC
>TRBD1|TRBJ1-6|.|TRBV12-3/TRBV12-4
CASKRTGHSPLHF
TGTGCCAGCAAAAGGACAGGGCACTCACCCCTCCACTTT
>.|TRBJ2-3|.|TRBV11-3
CASSLRTDTQYF
TGTGCCAGCAGCCTGAGAACAGATACGCAGTATTTT
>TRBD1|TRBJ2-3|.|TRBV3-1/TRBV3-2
CASSLTGTGSDTQYF
TGTGCCAGCAGCCTCACCGGGACAGGGTCAGATACGCAGTATTTT
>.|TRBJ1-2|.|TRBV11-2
CASSKDSANYGYTF
TGTGCCAGCAGCAAAGACAGTGCTAACTATGGCTACACCTTC
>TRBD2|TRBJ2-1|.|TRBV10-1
CASSETLALWNEQFF
TGCGCCAGCAGTGAGACACTAGCGCTCTGGAATGAGCAGTTCTTC